Listed below are T cell receptor beta chains from one sample, sequenced in a study of Ad26.COV2.S vaccination and SARS-CoV-2 variants. This table comes from immunoSEQ multiplex PCR, and its TCRdb copy is limited to in-frame clones, with some not included. This sample has roughly 700,000 clones, with around 90% found just once. Sequenced here: peripheral blood, sampled in a trial of Ad26.COV2.S vaccine versus placebo. The source of these receptors is a person aged 18-60 years who received the Ad26.COV2.S COVID-19 vaccine or a placebo. Both conserved end residues are trimmed from each CDR3. A D gene is named only where the DNA matches it firmly. Clone size is not always given. Where it is, it says once, few, many or a class for expanded clones.

TRBD1	TRBV27	NA	TRBJ1-1	ASSLSEGAAKTEAF
NA	TRBV5-1	NA	TRBJ2-3	ASSLVGEIPDTQY
TRBD2	TRBV3-1/TRBV3-2	once	TRBJ2-1	ASSQSPSGYNEQF
TRBD1	TRBV15	NA	TRBJ2-1	ATSRDPSGGYNEQF
NA	TRBV2	few	TRBJ1-5	ASSERRQLRPQH
NA	TRBV3-1/TRBV3-2	NA	TRBJ1-2	ASSPRETNYGYT
NA	TRBV30	NA	TRBJ1-6	AWSATIGDSPLH
NA	TRBV4-2	NA	TRBJ2-7	ASSHGDEQY
NA	TRBV6-2/TRBV6-3	NA	TRBJ1-5	ASSSGYNQPQH
TRBD2	TRBV24-1	NA	TRBJ2-1	ATSDPGLAGENEQF
NA	TRBV7-8	NA	TRBJ2-3	ASSLNRALDTQY
NA	TRBV11-3	NA	TRBJ2-3	ASSPGTDTQY
NA	TRBV6-1	NA	TRBJ1-6	ASSEAQGSSYNSPLH
TRBD2	TRBV3-1/TRBV3-2	NA	TRBJ2-7	ASSRLASYEQY
TRBD1	TRBV6-2/TRBV6-3	NA	TRBJ2-7	ASSSSPGQGGSYEQY
TRBD1	TRBV5-4	few	TRBJ2-2	ASSKQGAKGELF
NA	TRBV29-1	once	TRBJ1-2	SVHRVGWDYGYT
NA	TRBV11-2	NA	TRBJ1-2	ASSLGQGMGYT
NA	TRBV4-2	few	TRBJ1-4	ASSQARVVDEKLF
NA	TRBV6-5	NA	TRBJ2-6	ASSRTGSGANVLT
TRBD2	TRBV5-1	NA	TRBJ2-5	ASSGGGRPQETQY
NA	TRBV19	few	TRBJ2-3	ASSITLVSNTQY
TRBD2	TRBV29-1	NA	TRBJ2-5	SVGSGIGETQY
TRBD1	TRBV5-6	few	TRBJ1-2	ASSLRTGGRGYT
NA	TRBV11-2	NA	TRBJ2-5	ASSFSQETQY
NA	TRBV6-1	NA	TRBJ1-2	ASSEIDSNYGYT
NA	TRBV9	NA	TRBJ2-1	ASAPLIVGNEQF
NA	TRBV30	NA	TRBJ1-6	AWSGGGYNSPLH
NA	TRBV18	NA	TRBJ1-6	ASSPSGQSSYNSPLH
NA	TRBV6-5	NA	TRBJ1-3	ASSVGNTIY
NA	TRBV7-8	NA	TRBJ1-4	ASSHRTVEKLF
NA	TRBV5-8	NA	TRBJ2-6	ASSWRTLSGANVLT
NA	TRBV30	NA	TRBJ1-1	AWSVREGTEAF
NA	TRBV21-1	NA	TRBJ2-7	ASHSTYEQY
NA	TRBV4-2	NA	TRBJ2-7	ASSPRERSYEQY
NA	TRBV2	NA	TRBJ2-2	ASSEENGELF
NA	TRBV5-1	NA	TRBJ2-5	ASSLTQVPETQY
TRBD2	TRBV7-9	NA	TRBJ2-7	ASSSSGLAESSYEQY
NA	TRBV24-1	NA	TRBJ2-5	ATSDFGSETQY